This T cell receptor (beta chain) was sequenced during a study of patients and donors after allogeneic stem cell transplantation (dated by TCRdb to the early 2020s). The library came from RT-PCR. TCRdb lists the instrument as NextSeq 550. In TCRdb, the public reads were trimmed at Q25 with fastp and aligned with MiXCR, with productive beta chains retained. Merged by CDR3 protein, the rows form single entries marked with the most common genes and DNA. The sample profile shows roughly 180,000 distinct CDR3 sequences; around two fifths of them were found once. 30% to 35% of the sample rests with the top ten. The sample holds a few counts of this clonotype. Its antigen has not been determined. No much larger clone exists at a distance of one base, and base qualities are not known. The CDR3 sequence holds 13 residues, the cysteine and phenylalanine included. This entry keeps only the CDR3 DNA: 39 bases, framed from base 1. Sequences LGHDT (CDR1) and YNNKEL (CDR2) are obtained from the germline V gene (reference sequence). A distance of 14 bases separates the germline ends of V and J, which lose 1 base and 11 bases respectively.

The chain links TRBV3-1 with TRBJ1-1; confidence is insufficient to name the D gene. This TCR derives from a human donor who was either an allogeneic HSCT recipient or a stem cell or donor lymphocyte infusion donor (not recorded which). It is not recorded whose cells these are; they may come from a transplant donor. Material for sequencing was blood, either unsorted or a sorted T cell fraction (not recorded which). The CDR3 has the sequence CASSQVGSSRAFF. The DNA sequence reads TGTGCCAGCAGCCAAGTCGGCAGCTCGAGGGCTTTCTTT.